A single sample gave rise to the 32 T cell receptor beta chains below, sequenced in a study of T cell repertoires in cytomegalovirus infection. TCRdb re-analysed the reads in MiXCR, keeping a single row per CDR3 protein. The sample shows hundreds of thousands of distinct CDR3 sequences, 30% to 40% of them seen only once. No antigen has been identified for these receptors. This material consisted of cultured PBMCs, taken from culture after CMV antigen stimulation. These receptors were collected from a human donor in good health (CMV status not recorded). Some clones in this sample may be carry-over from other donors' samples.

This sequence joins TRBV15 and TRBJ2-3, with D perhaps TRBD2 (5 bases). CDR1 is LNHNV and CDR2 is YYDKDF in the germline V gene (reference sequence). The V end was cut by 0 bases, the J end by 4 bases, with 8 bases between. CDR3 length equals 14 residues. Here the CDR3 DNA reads TGTGCCACCAGCAGAGATAGGCGGGCAGATACGCAGTATTTT. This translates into CATSRDRRADTQYF.

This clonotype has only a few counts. The CDR3, as DNA: TGTGCCAGCACTCTAGCGGGAGGCACCGGGGAGCTGTTTTTT. Translating gives CASTLAGGTGELFF. This rearrangement joins TRBV12-3 or TRBV12-4 to TRBJ2-2, with TRBD2 identical over 11 bases. The CDR3 is 14 amino acids. V lost 7 bases to trimming and J lost 4 bases; unmatched junction nucleotides: 2.

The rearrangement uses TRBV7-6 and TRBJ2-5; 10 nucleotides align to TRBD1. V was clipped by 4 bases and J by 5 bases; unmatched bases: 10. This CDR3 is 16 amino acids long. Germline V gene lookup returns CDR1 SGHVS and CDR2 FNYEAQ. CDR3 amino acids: CASSSPGQGRWETQYF. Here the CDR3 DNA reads TGTGCCAGCAGCTCGCCGGGACAGGGGCGCTGGGAGACCCAGTACTTC.

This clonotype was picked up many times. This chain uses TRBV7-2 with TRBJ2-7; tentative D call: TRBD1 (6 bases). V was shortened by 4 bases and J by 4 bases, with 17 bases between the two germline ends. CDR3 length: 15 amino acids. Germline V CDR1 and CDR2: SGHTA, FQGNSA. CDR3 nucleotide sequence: TGTGCCAGCAGCTACTCGGGACAAAGCTCGTACGAGCAGTACTTC. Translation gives CASSYSGQSSYEQYF.

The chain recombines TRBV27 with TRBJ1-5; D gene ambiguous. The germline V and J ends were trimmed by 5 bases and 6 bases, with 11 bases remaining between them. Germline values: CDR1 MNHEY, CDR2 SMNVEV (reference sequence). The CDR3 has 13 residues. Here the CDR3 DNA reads TGTGCCAGCAGTGGAGGTGGGCGTCAGCCCCAGCATTTT. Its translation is CASSGGGRQPQHF.

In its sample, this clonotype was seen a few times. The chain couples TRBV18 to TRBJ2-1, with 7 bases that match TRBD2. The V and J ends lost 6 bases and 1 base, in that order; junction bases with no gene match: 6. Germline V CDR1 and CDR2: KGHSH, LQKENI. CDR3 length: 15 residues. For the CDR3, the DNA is TGTGCCAGCTCGGGGAGCGGGGCATCCTACAATGAGCAGTTCTTC. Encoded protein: CASSGSGASYNEQFF. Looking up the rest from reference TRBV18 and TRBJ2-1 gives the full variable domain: NAGVMQNPRHLVRRRGQEARLRCSPMKGHSHVYWYRQLPEEGLKFMVYLQKENIIDESGMPKERFSAEFPKEGPSILRIQQVVRGDSAAYFCASSGSGASYNEQFFGPGTRLTVL.

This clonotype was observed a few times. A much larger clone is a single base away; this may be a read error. The CDR3 bases are TGTGTCAGCAGCTTAGGCGGGCGGGAAAATCAGCCCCAGCATTTT. Its translation is CVSSLGGRENQPQHF. This chain links TRBV7-2 with TRBJ1-5; D uncertain. Germline V CDR1 and CDR2: SGHTA, FQGNSA. The CDR3 is made up of 15 amino acids.

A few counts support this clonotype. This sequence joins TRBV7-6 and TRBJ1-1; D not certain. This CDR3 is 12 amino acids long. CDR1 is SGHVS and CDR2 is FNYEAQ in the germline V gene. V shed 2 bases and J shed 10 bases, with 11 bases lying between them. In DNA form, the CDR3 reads TGTGCCAGCAGCTTATCGGGCCCTTTAGCTTTCTTT. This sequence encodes CASSLSGPLAFF.

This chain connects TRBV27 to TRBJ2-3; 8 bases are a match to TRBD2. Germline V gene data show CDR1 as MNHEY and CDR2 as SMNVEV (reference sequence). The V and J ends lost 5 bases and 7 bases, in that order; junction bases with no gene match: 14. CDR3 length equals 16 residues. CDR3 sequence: CASSPLAPTSVYTQYF. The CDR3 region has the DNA TGTGCCAGCAGTCCCCTCGCCCCGACTAGCGTTTATACGCAGTATTTT.

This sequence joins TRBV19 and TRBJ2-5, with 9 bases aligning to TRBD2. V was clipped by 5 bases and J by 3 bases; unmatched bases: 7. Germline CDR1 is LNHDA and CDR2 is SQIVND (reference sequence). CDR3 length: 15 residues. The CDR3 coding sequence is TGTGCCAGTAGTCCCAGAGGGACTAGCAAAGAGACCCAGTACTTC. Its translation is CASSPRGTSKETQYF. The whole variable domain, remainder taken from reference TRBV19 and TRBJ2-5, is DGGITQSPKYLFRKEGQNVTLSCEQNLNHDAMYWYRQDPGQGLRLIYYSQIVNDFQKGDIAEGYSVSREKKESFPLTVTSAQKNPTAFYLCASSPRGTSKETQYFGPGTRLLVL.

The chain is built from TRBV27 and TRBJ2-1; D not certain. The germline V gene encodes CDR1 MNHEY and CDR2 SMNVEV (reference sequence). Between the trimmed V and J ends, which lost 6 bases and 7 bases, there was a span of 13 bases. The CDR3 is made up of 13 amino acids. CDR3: CASRAGEANEQFF. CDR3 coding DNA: TGTGCCAGCAGGGCTGGTGAAGCTAATGAGCAGTTCTTC.

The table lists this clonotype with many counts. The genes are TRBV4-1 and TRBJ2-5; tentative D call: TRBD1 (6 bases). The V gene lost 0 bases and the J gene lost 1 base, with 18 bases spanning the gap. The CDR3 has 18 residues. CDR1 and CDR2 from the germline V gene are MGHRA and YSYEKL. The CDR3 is CASSQEWQGMGIQETQYF. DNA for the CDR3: TGCGCCAGCAGCCAAGAGTGGCAGGGGATGGGGATCCAAGAGACCCAGTACTTC.

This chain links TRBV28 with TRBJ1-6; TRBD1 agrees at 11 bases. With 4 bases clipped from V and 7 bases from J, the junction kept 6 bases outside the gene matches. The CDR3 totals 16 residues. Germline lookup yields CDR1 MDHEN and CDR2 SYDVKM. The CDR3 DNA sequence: TGTGCCAGCAGTTCACCCGGGACAGGGGGGAATTCACCCCTCCACTTT. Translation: CASSSPGTGGNSPLHF.

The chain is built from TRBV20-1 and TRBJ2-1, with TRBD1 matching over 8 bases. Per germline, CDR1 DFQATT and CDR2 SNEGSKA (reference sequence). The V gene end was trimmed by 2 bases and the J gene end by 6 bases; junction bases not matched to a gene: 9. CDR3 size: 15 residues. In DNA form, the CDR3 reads TGCAGTGCTAGACCCCCGGGACAGGCGTTCAATGAGCAGTTCTTC. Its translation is CSARPPGQAFNEQFF.

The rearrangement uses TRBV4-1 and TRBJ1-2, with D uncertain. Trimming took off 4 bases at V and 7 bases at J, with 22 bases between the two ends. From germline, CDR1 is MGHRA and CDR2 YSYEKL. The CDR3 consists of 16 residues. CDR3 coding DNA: TGCGCCAGCAGCCCAACGGTCGGACGTGACTTTCGTGGCTACACCTTC. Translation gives CASSPTVGRDFRGYTF.

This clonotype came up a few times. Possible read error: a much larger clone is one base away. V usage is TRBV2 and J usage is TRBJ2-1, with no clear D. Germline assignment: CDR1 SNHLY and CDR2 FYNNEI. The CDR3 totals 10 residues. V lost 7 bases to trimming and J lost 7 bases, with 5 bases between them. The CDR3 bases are TGTGCCAGCACCGGGAATGAGCAGTTCTTC. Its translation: CASTGNEQFF. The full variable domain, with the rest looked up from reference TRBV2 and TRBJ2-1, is EPEVTQTPSHQVTQMGQEVILRCVPISNHLYFYWYRQILGQKVEFLVSFYNNEISEKSEIFDDQFSVERPDGSNFTLKIRSTKLEDSAMYFCASTGNEQFFGPGTRLTVL.

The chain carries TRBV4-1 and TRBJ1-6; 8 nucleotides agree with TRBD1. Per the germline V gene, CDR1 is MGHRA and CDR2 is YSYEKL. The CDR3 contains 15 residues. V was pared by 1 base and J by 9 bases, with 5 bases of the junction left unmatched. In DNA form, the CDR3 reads TGCGCCAGCAGCCAAGGCAACAGGGGGGTTTCACCCCTCCACTTT. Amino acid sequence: CASSQGNRGVSPLHF.

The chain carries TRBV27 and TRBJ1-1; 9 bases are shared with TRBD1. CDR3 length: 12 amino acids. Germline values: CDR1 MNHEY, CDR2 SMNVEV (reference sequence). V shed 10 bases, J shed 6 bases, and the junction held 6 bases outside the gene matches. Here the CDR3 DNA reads TGTGCCACCCTGGGACAGGGACCTGAAGCTTTCTTT. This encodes CATLGQGPEAFF.

CDR3 sequence: CASSSSTGSGNTIYF. As DNA, the CDR3 is TGTGCCAGCAGCTCATCGACAGGCTCTGGAAACACCATATATTTT. This rearrangement joins TRBV7-9 to TRBJ1-3, with D tentatively TRBD1 (6 bases). This CDR3 has 15 amino acids. CDR1 SEHNR and CDR2 FQNEAQ come from the germline V gene (reference sequence). The germline V and J ends were trimmed by 4 bases and 0 bases, with 10 bases remaining between them.

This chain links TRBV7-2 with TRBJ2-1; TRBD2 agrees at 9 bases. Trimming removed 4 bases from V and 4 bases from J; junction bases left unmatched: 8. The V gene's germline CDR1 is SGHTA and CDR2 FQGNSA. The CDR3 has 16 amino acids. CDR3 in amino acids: CASSSSGSGGYNEQFF. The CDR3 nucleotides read TGTGCCAGCAGCTCCTCGGGGAGCGGGGGGTACAATGAGCAGTTCTTC.

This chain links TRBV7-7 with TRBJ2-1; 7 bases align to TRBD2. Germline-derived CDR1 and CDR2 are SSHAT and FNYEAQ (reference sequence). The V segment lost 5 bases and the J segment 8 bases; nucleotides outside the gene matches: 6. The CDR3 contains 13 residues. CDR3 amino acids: CASSAGGGDEQFF. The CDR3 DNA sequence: TGTGCCAGCAGCGCCGGTGGGGGGGATGAGCAGTTCTTC.

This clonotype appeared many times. This chain's CDR3 is CASSLRGYEQYF. CDR3 nucleotide sequence: TGTGCCAGCAGTTTAAGGGGCTACGAGCAGTACTTC. V and J are TRBV12-3 or TRBV12-4 and TRBJ2-7; weak D call: TRBD1 (5 bases). V gave up 2 bases and J gave up 3 bases, with 5 bases separating them. The CDR3 runs 12 residues.

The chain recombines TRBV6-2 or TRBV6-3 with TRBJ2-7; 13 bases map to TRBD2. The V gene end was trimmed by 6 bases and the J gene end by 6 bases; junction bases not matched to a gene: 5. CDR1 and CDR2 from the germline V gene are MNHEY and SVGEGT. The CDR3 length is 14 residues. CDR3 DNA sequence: TGTGCCAGCAGGACCGGGACTAGCGGGATCGAGCAGTACTTC. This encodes CASRTGTSGIEQYF.

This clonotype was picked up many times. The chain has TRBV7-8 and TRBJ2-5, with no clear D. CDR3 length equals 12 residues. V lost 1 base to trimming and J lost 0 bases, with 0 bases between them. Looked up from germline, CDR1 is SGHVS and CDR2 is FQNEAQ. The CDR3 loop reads CASSLDQETQYF. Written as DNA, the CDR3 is TGTGCCAGCAGCTTAGACCAAGAGACCCAGTACTTC.

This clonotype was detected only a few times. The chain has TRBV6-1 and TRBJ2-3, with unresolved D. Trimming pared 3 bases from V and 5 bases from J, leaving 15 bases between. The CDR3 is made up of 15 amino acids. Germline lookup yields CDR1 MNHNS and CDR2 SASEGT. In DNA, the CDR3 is TGTGCCAGCAGTGATGGAACCCTTCGTATAGATACGCAGTATTTT. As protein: CASSDGTLRIDTQYF.

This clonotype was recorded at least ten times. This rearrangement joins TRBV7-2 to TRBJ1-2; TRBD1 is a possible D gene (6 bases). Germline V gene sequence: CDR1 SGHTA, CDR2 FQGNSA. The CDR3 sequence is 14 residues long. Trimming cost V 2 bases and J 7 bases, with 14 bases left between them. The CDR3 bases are TGTGCCAGCAGCTTATCACAGGGAGGGGGTGGCTACACCTTC. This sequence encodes CASSLSQGGGGYTF.

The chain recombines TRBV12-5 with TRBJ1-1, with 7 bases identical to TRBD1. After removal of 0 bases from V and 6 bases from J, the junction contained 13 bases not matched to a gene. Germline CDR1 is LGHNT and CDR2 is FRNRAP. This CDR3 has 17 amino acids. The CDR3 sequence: CASGLVLLGQRLSEAFF. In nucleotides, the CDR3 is TGTGCTAGTGGTTTGGTACTTTTGGGACAGAGGCTTTCTGAAGCTTTCTTT.

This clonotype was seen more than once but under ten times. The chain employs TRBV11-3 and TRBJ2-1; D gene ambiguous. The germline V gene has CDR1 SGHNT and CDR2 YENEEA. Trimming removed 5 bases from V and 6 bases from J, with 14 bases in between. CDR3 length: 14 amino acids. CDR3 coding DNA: TGTGCCAGCAGCCCCACCCGGGCTGTCAATGAGCAGTTCTTC. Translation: CASSPTRAVNEQFF.

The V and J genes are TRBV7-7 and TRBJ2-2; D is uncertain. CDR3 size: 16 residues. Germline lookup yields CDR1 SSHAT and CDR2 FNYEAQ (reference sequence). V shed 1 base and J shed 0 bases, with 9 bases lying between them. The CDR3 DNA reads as TGTGCCAGCAGCTTAGGAAAGTTCGCGAACACCGGGGAGCTGTTTTTT. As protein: CASSLGKFANTGELFF.

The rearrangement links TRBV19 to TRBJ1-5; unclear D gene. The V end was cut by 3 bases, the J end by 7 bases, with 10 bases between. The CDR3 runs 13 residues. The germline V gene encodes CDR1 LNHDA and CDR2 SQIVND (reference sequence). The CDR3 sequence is CASSIQFGQPQHF. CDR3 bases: TGTGCCAGTAGTATTCAGTTCGGGCAGCCCCAGCATTTT. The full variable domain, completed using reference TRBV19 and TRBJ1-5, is DGGITQSPKYLFRKEGQNVTLSCEQNLNHDAMYWYRQDPGQGLRLIYYSQIVNDFQKGDIAEGYSVSREKKESFPLTVTSAQKNPTAFYLCASSIQFGQPQHFGDGTRLSIL.

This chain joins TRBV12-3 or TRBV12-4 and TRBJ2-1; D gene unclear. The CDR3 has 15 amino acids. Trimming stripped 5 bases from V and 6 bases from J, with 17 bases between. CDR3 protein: CASSKGALSGNEQFF. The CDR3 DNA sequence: TGTGCCAGCAGTAAAGGAGCCCTATCTGGCAATGAGCAGTTCTTC.

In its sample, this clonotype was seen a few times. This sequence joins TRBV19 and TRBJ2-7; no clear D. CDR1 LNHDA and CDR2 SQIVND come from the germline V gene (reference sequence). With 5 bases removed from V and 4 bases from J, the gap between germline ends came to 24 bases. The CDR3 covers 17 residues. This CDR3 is CASSAGPSGPWDYEQYF. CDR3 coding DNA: TGTGCCAGTAGTGCCGGACCGTCAGGCCCTTGGGATTACGAGCAGTACTTC.